The T cell receptor (beta chain) under discussion was sequenced for a study of T cell responses to AZD1222 COVID-19 vaccine (dated by TCRdb to the early 2020s). For the study in its entirety: AZD1222 recipients with second doses at about 4 weeks or about 12 weeks were pooled, because spike-specific TCR depth and breadth did not differ between schedules. A total of 240 or so trial participants underwent TCR sequencing, of whom 200 to 220 had received two doses of AZD1222 and about 25 had received two doses of the MenACWY control vaccine. Trial participants were enrolled into age subgroups of 18-55, 56-69 and 70-plus years, which contained 148, 28 and 57 TCR-sequenced participants, respectively. Overall study outcomes, separate from this receptor: CD4 TCRs associated with the vaccine covered the entire spike protein, and the dominant responses were in regions 160-218 and 743-854. No day 14 peak-response samples were available, so repertoires were characterized only after the peak T cell response. Reportedly, almost half of the unique spike-specific TCRs recognized epitopes lying outside the regions that are mutated in the B.1.351 and B.1.1.7 variants. The 56-69-year group was small, and its depth increase did not reach significance, likely because of low power. Participants were mostly white British, with more females than males. The authors suggested clonal diversity may have been underestimated. Conclusions about previously exposed vaccinees were limited because only five to seven AZD1222 recipients were SARS-CoV-2 seropositive at baseline. After two AZD1222 doses, both the breadth and the depth of spike-specific TCRs were significantly higher than at day 0 and than in MenACWY recipients.

The time point label on this specimen signifies: baseline before first vaccination. Vaccinee samples were obtained from the UK trials COV001 and COV002, which included a single-blind randomized controlled phase 2/3 trial of AZD1222 (ChAdOx1 nCoV-19) in healthy adults. For TCRbeta chain sequencing, PBMC samples were collected from trial participants at day 0 and at day 28 after the second dose. The CDR3 regions of human TCRbeta chains were analyzed by immunosequencing. As for how the authors treated the data: TCRs in the repertoires were matched against a reference library of SARS-CoV-2-specific TCRs that had been generated with the MIRA antigen-specificity platform. Breadth was defined as the fraction of unique TCRs that were SARS-CoV-2-associated. Depth was defined as the fraction of total T cells that were SARS-CoV-2-associated. Each spike-specific TCR was assigned to its reactive spike region and to a CD4 or CD8 class using the MIRA data. Log10-transformed breadth and depth values were compared by one-way ANOVA with Sidak's multiple comparisons tests. TCRdb stores this immuneACCESS table with in-frame sequences only. Part of the clones is absent; in the studies checked, under half of the shortfall reflects unresolved V genes, and no reason is known for the rest. V and J calls and clone size are copied from that table; D and trimming were computed from the DNA. The sample table holds over 100,000 clones, of which around nine tenths were seen once. The ten most abundant clones make up about a sixth of the sample.

From cysteine to phenylalanine, the CDR3 is 15 amino acids long. Only the CDR3 DNA stays, 45 bases, in frame from base 1. V is pared back by 4 bases and J by 2 bases, with 11 bases lying between the germline termini. CDR1 MNHEY and CDR2 SVGAGI were looked up in the germline V gene. Note on this clone: Its cognate antigen has yet to be identified. Within one base of it there is no much larger clone, and no base qualities were kept.

The sequence joins TRBV6-5 to TRBJ2-2; TRBD2 is perhaps the D gene, given 6 matching bases. The sequencing used peripheral blood, collected on day 0 of AZD1222 vaccination. The receptor's source is an adult in good health. The CDR3 corresponds to CASSLSGTNTGELFF. The base sequence is TGTGCCAGCAGTTTATCCGGGACTAACACCGGGGAGCTGTTTTTT.